This T cell receptor beta chain came from a study of cytomegalovirus exposure and HLA in healthy donors. The CDR3 covers 15 residues. Primers included in the PCR were 60 Vbeta and 13 Jbeta primers. Assay: immunoSEQ multiplex PCR; the TCRdb copy retains only in-frame clones and omits some. The table records about 130,000 clones, 75% to 85% of them present only once. This chain links TRBV21-1 with TRBJ1-2; TRBD1, the table's D call, lacks a check against the DNA. TRBV21-1 is recorded as a pseudogene. The material sequenced was PBMCs. The sequence was collected from a man aged 25 to 40 in good health and CMV-seropositive. CDR3 sequence: CASSKRPGQENGYTF. The CDR3 DNA follows: TGTGCCAGCAGCAAACGCCCGGGACAGGAGAATGGCTACACCTTC.